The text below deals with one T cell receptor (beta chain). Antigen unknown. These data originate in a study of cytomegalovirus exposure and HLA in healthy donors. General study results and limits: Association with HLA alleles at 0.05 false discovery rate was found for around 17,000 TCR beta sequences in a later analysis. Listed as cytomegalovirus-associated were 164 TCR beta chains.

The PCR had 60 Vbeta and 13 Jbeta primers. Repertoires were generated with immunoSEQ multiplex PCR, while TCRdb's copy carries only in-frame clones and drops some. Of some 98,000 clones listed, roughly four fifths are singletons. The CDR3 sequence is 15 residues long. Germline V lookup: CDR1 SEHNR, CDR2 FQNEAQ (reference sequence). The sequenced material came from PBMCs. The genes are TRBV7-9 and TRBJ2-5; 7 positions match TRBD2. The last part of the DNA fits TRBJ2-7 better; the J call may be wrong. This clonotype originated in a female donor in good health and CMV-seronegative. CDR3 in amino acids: CASSFERGSSYEQYF. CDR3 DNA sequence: TGTGCCAGCAGCTTCGAGCGGGGCTCCTCCTACGAGCAGTACTTC.